This T cell receptor beta chain came from a study of shared clonotypes between healthy human individuals. Some clones are missing from TCRdb's copy, which holds only in-frame ones; the method was immunoSEQ multiplex PCR. The data show about 2.3 million clones, with 90% to 95% seen just once and about 0.39% held by the top ten. Trimming took 1 base from V and 3 from J, leaving 15 bases between them. CDR3 length: 16 residues. Germline-derived CDR1 and CDR2 are MDHEN and SYDVKM. This clonotype was sampled from a young man in good health. Some clones in this sample may be carry-over from other donors' samples. The chain combines TRBV28 with TRBJ2-5; TRBD1 might be the D (5 bases). The material sequenced was naive CD4+ T cells from PBMCs. As for subset: CD45RA+ positively selected. The CDR3 reads CASSLFQGIRKETQYF. In DNA, the CDR3 is TGTGCCAGCAGTTTATTCCAGGGTATCCGAAAAGAGACCCAGTACTTC.